The 19 T cell receptor beta chains in this list originate from one sample, sequenced in a study of T cells in Graves' hyperthyroidism and ophthalmopathy. Regions amplified from RNA transcripts were the TCR beta CDR3 regions. HTBI primers were the set used in a first-round RT-PCR of the TCR CDR3. TCRdb re-analysed the multiplex PCR reads in MiXCR, keeping a single row per CDR3 protein. Of about 840,000 distinct CDR3 sequences in the sample, approximately 40% were seen once. The sequenced sample was blood. These receptors were collected from a man between 18 and 35 years old with Graves' hyperthyroidism.

The chain uses TRBV7-9 and TRBJ1-2; 7 positions agree with TRBD1. V gave up 3 bases and J gave up 3 bases; unmatched junction bases: 4. There are 14 residues in the CDR3. Germline CDR1 is SEHNR and CDR2 is FQNEAQ (reference sequence). The CDR3 region has the DNA TGTGCCAGCAGCTTTCAGGGGGAAGACTATGGCTACACCTTC. Translating it yields CASSFQGEDYGYTF.

V and J are TRBV20-1 and TRBJ1-5; a possible D gene is TRBD1 (5 bases). Germline lookup yields CDR1 DFQATT and CDR2 SNEGSKA (reference sequence). This CDR3 contains 14 residues. V was trimmed by 1 base and J by 5 bases, leaving 12 bases between them. The CDR3 protein is CSARGGESDQPQHF. The DNA of the CDR3 is TGCAGTGCTAGAGGGGGGGAGAGCGATCAGCCCCAGCATTTT.

V and J are TRBV19 and TRBJ2-2; either TRBD1 or TRBD2 may fit D (5 bases each). The germline V gene has CDR1 LNHDA and CDR2 SQIVND (reference sequence). V lost 9 bases, J lost 6 bases, and 11 bases lay in between. The CDR3 spans 12 residues. The CDR3 bases are TGTGCCAGCAACGTGGGGGCCGGGGAGCTGTTTTTT. This codes for CASNVGAGELFF.

V is TRBV7-2 and J is TRBJ1-5; 10 bases map to TRBD1. The V gene's germline CDR1 is SGHTA and CDR2 FQGNSA. V was pared by 5 bases and J by 6 bases, with 4 bases of the junction left unmatched. CDR3 size: 14 residues. CDR3 loop: CASSHRTGGQPQHF. As DNA, the CDR3 is TGTGCCAGCAGCCATCGGACAGGGGGTCAGCCCCAGCATTTT. Drawing the rest from reference TRBV7-2 and TRBJ1-5, the complete variable domain is GAGVSQSPSNKVTEKGKDVELRCDPISGHTALYWYRQSLGQGLEFLIYFQGNSAPDKSGLPSDRFSAERTGGSVSTLTIQRTQQEDSAVYLCASSHRTGGQPQHFGDGTRLSIL.

The rearrangement links TRBV9 to TRBJ1-4, with D possibly TRBD1 on 5 matching bases. Germline CDR1 SGDLS, CDR2 YYNGEE. The CDR3 is 19 residues long. Trimming cost V 3 bases and J 4 bases, with 25 bases left between them. This CDR3 reads CASSGSKGRTERYNEKLFF. The CDR3 DNA is TGTGCCAGCAGCGGGTCAAAGGGGAGGACTGAACGGTATAATGAAAAACTGTTTTTT.

As regards this clonotype: One end of the junction varies from germline; a read error may be responsible. The gene calls are TRBV10-3 and TRBJ1-1; a weak D match, TRBD1 (6 bases). CDR1 and CDR2 from the germline V gene are ENHRY and SYGVKD. This CDR3 region has 13 residues. The CDR3 sequence: CASSSTGHREAFF. The DNA for the CDR3 is TGTGCCAGCAGTTCCACGGGACACCGTGAAGCTTTCTTT.

This clonotype was observed at least ten times. The genes are TRBV7-9 and TRBJ1-2; 9 nucleotides match TRBD1. This CDR3 has 13 residues. Germline CDR1 SEHNR, CDR2 FQNEAQ (reference sequence). J lost 8 bases, V lost 1 base, and 2 bases had no gene match. DNA of the CDR3: TGTGCCAGCAGCTTAGGGACAGGGGTCGGCTACACCTTC. Amino acids: CASSLGTGVGYTF.

This clonotype turned up a few times. This clone may be a read error of a much larger clone one base away. V and J are TRBV12-3 or TRBV12-4 and TRBJ2-5; D may match TRBD1 or TRBD2 (5 bases each). V was shortened by 0 bases and J by 5 bases, with 7 bases between the two germline ends. The CDR3 has 13 residues. CDR3 residues: CASSLAWGETQYF. CDR3 DNA: TGTGCCAGCAGTTTAGCGTGGGGGGAGACCCAGTACTTC.

In this sample, this clonotype turned up many times. The chain employs TRBV7-2 and TRBJ2-7, with D perhaps assigned TRBD1 or TRBD2 (5 bases each). Per the germline V gene, CDR1 is SGHTA and CDR2 is FQGNSA. V lost 6 bases and J lost 2, with 11 bases in between. The CDR3 sequence is 13 residues long. This CDR3 is CASRRDGAYEQYF. The CDR3 region has the DNA TGTGCCAGCAGACGGGACGGAGCCTACGAGCAGTACTTC.

This clonotype showed up just a few times. The gene calls are TRBV6-6 and TRBJ1-5; a weak D match, TRBD1 (6 bases). Germline loops: CDR1 MNHNY, CDR2 SVGAGI (reference sequence). V gave up 2 bases and J gave up 4 bases, with 9 bases separating them. This CDR3 spans 14 amino acids. This CDR3 reads CASSYTQGNQPQHF. In DNA, the CDR3 is TGTGCCAGCAGTTACACGCAGGGGAATCAGCCCCAGCATTTT.

The rearrangement uses TRBV11-2 and TRBJ2-5, with D perhaps matching TRBD1 (6 bases). The V and J ends lost 4 bases and 5 bases respectively, with 17 bases between them. The CDR3 loop spans 15 amino acids. The germline V gene encodes CDR1 SGHAT and CDR2 FQNNGV. The CDR3 DNA reads TGTGCCAGCAGCTCCTACAGGGCCGACGGGGAGACCCAGTACTTC. Encoded protein: CASSSYRADGETQYF. The entire variable domain, with the rest obtained from reference TRBV11-2 and TRBJ2-5, is as follows: EAGVAQSPRYKIIEKRQSVAFWCNPISGHATLYWYQQILGQGPKLLIQFQNNGVVDDSQLPKDRFSAERLKGVDSTLKIQPAKLEDSAVYLCASSSYRADGETQYFGPGTRLLVL.

This clonotype was recorded a few times. Written as DNA, the CDR3 is TGTGCCACCAGCAGAGATGAGAGCAGGGGAGCCGGAGAGACCCAGTACTTC. Its translation: CATSRDESRGAGETQYF. The chain recombines TRBV15 with TRBJ2-5, with D perhaps matching TRBD1 (6 bases). The CDR3 has 17 amino acids. Trimming left V 0 bases short and J 4 bases short, with 18 bases between. Germline loops: CDR1 LNHNV, CDR2 YYDKDF (reference sequence). The full variable domain, its missing parts supplied by reference TRBV15 and TRBJ2-5, is DAMVIQNPRYQVTQFGKPVTLSCSQTLNHNVMYWYQQKSSQAPKLLFHYYDKDFNNEADTPDNFQSRRPNTSFCFLDIRSPGLGDTAMYLCATSRDESRGAGETQYFGPGTRLLVL.

This clonotype was detected a few times. This chain uses TRBV19 with TRBJ2-7, with D possibly matching TRBD1 (6 bases). V gave up 7 bases and J gave up 6 bases, with 16 bases separating them. The V gene's germline CDR1 is LNHDA and CDR2 SQIVND (reference sequence). The CDR3 is 13 amino acids. As DNA, the CDR3 is TGTGCCAGTACCCCTGGGGGCGCGGTCGAGCAGTACTTC. Amino acids: CASTPGGAVEQYF.

Only a few counts were recorded for this clonotype. The rearrangement links TRBV5-8 to TRBJ1-1; D possibly corresponds to TRBD1 (6 bases). Deletions cut 3 bases from V and 5 bases from J, with 11 bases between. The CDR3 spans 13 residues. Germline CDR1 reads SGHTS; CDR2 reads YDEGEE. The CDR3 bases are TGTGCCAGCAGCTCCTCAACAGGGACTGAAGCTTTCTTT. Translated: CASSSSTGTEAFF.

At least ten counts were recorded for this clonotype. This chain joins TRBV7-9 and TRBJ1-5; D is uncertain. Trimming removed 5 bases at V and 6 bases at J, with 8 bases between. This CDR3 contains 12 residues. Germline lookup yields CDR1 SEHNR and CDR2 FQNEAQ (reference sequence). The CDR3 loop reads CASSNERQPQHF. CDR3 in DNA: TGTGCCAGCAGCAACGAGCGTCAGCCCCAGCATTTT. Full variable domain (missing parts from reference TRBV7-9 and TRBJ1-5): DTGVSQNPRHKITKRGQNVTFRCDPISEHNRLYWYRQTLGQGPEFLTYFQNEAQLEKSRLLSDRFSAERPKGSFSTLEIQRTEQGDSAMYLCASSNERQPQHFGDGTRLSIL.

The chain has TRBV2 and TRBJ1-2; TRBD1 matches 7 bases. CDR1 is SNHLY and CDR2 is FYNNEI in the germline V gene. The CDR3 is made up of 14 amino acids. V gave up 6 bases and J gave up 3 bases; unmatched junction bases: 7. The chain's CDR3 is CASSYRGVYYGYTF. For the CDR3, the DNA is TGTGCCAGCAGCTACAGGGGAGTTTACTATGGCTACACCTTC.

The rearrangement uses TRBV12-3 or TRBV12-4 and TRBJ2-3, with 10 bases lining up with TRBD2. This CDR3 contains 15 residues. V lost 5 bases to trimming and J lost 4 bases; unmatched junction nucleotides: 6. CDR3 loop: CASSLSGGTSDTQYF. The CDR3 nucleotides read TGTGCCAGCAGTCTTAGCGGGGGGACTTCAGATACGCAGTATTTT.

This sequence joins TRBV7-9 and TRBJ1-4; TRBD1 matches at 10 bases. The CDR3 extends over 12 amino acids. Per the germline V gene, CDR1 is SEHNR and CDR2 is FQNEAQ (reference sequence). The V and J ends lost 8 bases and 7 bases, in that order; junction bases with no gene match: 1. The CDR3 loop is CASGDRGEKLFF. CDR3 DNA: TGTGCCAGCGGGGACAGGGGTGAAAAACTGTTTTTT.

This clonotype was detected ten times or more. The chain combines TRBV7-2 with TRBJ1-5; possibly TRBD1 for D (6 bases). This CDR3 has 15 residues. V was trimmed by 4 bases and J by 3 bases, leaving 13 bases between them. CDR1 is SGHTA and CDR2 is FQGNSA in the germline V gene. CDR3 sequence reads: CASSSATGLNQPQHF. DNA of the CDR3: TGTGCCAGCAGCTCCGCTACAGGGCTCAATCAGCCCCAGCATTTT.